This T cell receptor (beta chain) was sequenced during a study of T-cell reconstitution after alpha-beta-depleted transplantation in children. As regards this clonotype: What it binds is not known.

Study-wide results and limits: Several hundred rapidly expanded clones from non-depleted graft cells reportedly supplied alpha-beta T cells about two months post-transplant.

The ends lost 3 bases at V and 4 bases at J; junction bases unmatched: 8. Germline loops: CDR1 MNHEY, CDR2 SMNVEV (reference sequence). The CDR3 spans 17 residues. Preparing the TCRbeta library involved the use of unique molecular identifiers. In TCRdb, the PCR reads were re-called with MiXCR into one record per CDR3 protein. The sample holds fewer than 750,000 distinct CDR3 sequences; roughly 27% are singletons and the top ten take 30% to 45%. The source material was PBMCs, sampled before TCRalphabeta/CD19-depleted stem cell transplant. The receptor was isolated from a boy younger than two with Wiskott-Aldrich syndrome, due to receive a stem cell transplant. J is TRBJ2-3 and V is TRBV27; the match to TRBD2 covers 12 bases. In nucleotides, the CDR3 is TGTGCCAGCAGTTTCCTTCGACTAGCGGGAGTAGCAGATACGCAGTATTTT. Its translation is CASSFLRLAGVADTQYF.